Listed below are T cell receptor beta chains from one sample, sequenced in a study of technical replicates of blood from a few donors. Using immunoSEQ multiplex PCR, the repertoire was profiled, and TCRdb retains in-frame clones only, with some absent. The sample has more than 65,000 clones, 90% to 95% seen once. Sequences were obtained from T cells isolated from PBMCs. Receptor source: a human donor in good health. CDR3s include the opening cysteine and the closing phenylalanine or tryptophan. The D gene is left open where the match is weak. The size entry is marked missing in some rows and otherwise reads once, few, many or a size class.

v_gene: TRBV5-1
j_gene: TRBJ1-2
abundance: once
d_gene: TRBD1
CDR3nt: TGCGCCAGCAGCTTGGTTATCGCAGGGGGCGGCTATGGCTACACCTTC
CDR3aa: CASSLVIAGGGYGYTF

v_gene: TRBV28
j_gene: TRBJ2-7
abundance: .
d_gene: .
CDR3nt: TGTGCCAGCAGTTTTTTTAGACAGATGAGCTCCTACGAGCAGTACTTC
CDR3aa: CASSFFRQMSSYEQYF

v_gene: TRBV10-2
j_gene: TRBJ2-7
abundance: .
d_gene: .
CDR3nt: TGCGCCAGCGGGGGGTCACACTACGAGCAGTACTTC
CDR3aa: CASGGSHYEQYF

v_gene: TRBV29-1
j_gene: TRBJ2-1
abundance: .
d_gene: TRBD1
CDR3nt: TGCAGCGTTGGGGACAGGAGCAATGAGCAGTTCTTC
CDR3aa: CSVGDRSNEQFF

v_gene: TRBV6-5
j_gene: TRBJ2-7
abundance: .
d_gene: .
CDR3nt: TGTGCCAGCAGTTACAGTCCTACGATGCAGTACTTC
CDR3aa: CASSYSPTMQYF

v_gene: TRBV30
j_gene: TRBJ2-5
abundance: once
d_gene: .
CDR3nt: TGTGCCTGGAACGAACAGGGAAGGTACCAAGAGACCCAGTACTTC
CDR3aa: CAWNEQGRYQETQYF

v_gene: TRBV11-2
j_gene: TRBJ2-7
abundance: .
d_gene: .
CDR3nt: TGTGCCAGCAGCTTAACTAAGCTCCACGAGCAGTACTTC
CDR3aa: CASSLTKLHEQYF

v_gene: TRBV9
j_gene: TRBJ2-5
abundance: .
d_gene: .
CDR3nt: TGTGCCAGCAGCCCCGGACTTCAAGAGACCCAGTACTTC
CDR3aa: CASSPGLQETQYF

v_gene: TRBV11-2
j_gene: TRBJ1-1
abundance: .
d_gene: .
CDR3nt: TGTGCCAGCAGCTTAGAGGCCTCGAACACTGAAGCTTTCTTT
CDR3aa: CASSLEASNTEAFF

v_gene: TRBV11-3
j_gene: TRBJ1-3
abundance: .
d_gene: .
CDR3nt: TGTGCCAGCAGTGCGTCGGGAAACACCATATATTTT
CDR3aa: CASSASGNTIYF

v_gene: TRBV25-1
j_gene: TRBJ2-1
abundance: .
d_gene: TRBD2
CDR3nt: TGTGCCAGCAGCCGGAGTTTCACTAGCGGCCGATACAATGAGCAGTTCTTC
CDR3aa: CASSRSFTSGRYNEQFF

v_gene: TRBV2
j_gene: TRBJ1-2
abundance: .
d_gene: .
CDR3nt: TGTGCCAGCAATCTTATACAGGGAGGGCACTATGGCTACACCTTC
CDR3aa: CASNLIQGGHYGYTF

v_gene: TRBV6-5
j_gene: TRBJ2-5
abundance: .
d_gene: .
CDR3nt: TGTGCCAGCGCCGAAAGGGGTCCCAAGACCCAGTACTTC
CDR3aa: CASAERGPKTQYF

v_gene: TRBV6-6
j_gene: TRBJ1-4
abundance: .
d_gene: .
CDR3nt: TGTGCCAGCAGTTACAGGGGCGAGGAAAAACTGTTTTTT
CDR3aa: CASSYRGEEKLFF

v_gene: TRBV10-3
j_gene: TRBJ2-2
abundance: .
d_gene: TRBD1
CDR3nt: TGTGCCATCAGAGGGACAGCGAACACCGGGGAGCTGTTTTTT
CDR3aa: CAIRGTANTGELFF

v_gene: TRBV9
j_gene: TRBJ2-7
abundance: .
d_gene: TRBD1
CDR3nt: TGTGCCAGCAGCCTTAGGACAGGATCCTCCTACGAGCAGTACTTC
CDR3aa: CASSLRTGSSYEQYF

v_gene: TRBV5-1
j_gene: TRBJ2-4
abundance: .
d_gene: TRBD2
CDR3nt: TGCGCCAGCGGCTCATGGACTAGCGGGGACAGCTTAGCCAAAAACATTCAGTACTTC
CDR3aa: CASGSWTSGDSLAKNIQYF

v_gene: TRBV19
j_gene: TRBJ2-7
abundance: few
d_gene: TRBD2
CDR3nt: TGTGCCAGTAGTACCGTAGCGGGAGCCCCCGAGCAGTACTTC
CDR3aa: CASSTVAGAPEQYF

v_gene: TRBV19
j_gene: TRBJ2-7
abundance: .
d_gene: TRBD1
CDR3nt: TGTGCCAGTAGTCTGGGGGACAGGGGTAGCTACGAGCAGTACTTC
CDR3aa: CASSLGDRGSYEQYF

v_gene: TRBV4-1
j_gene: TRBJ2-5
abundance: .
d_gene: .
CDR3nt: TGCGCCAGCAGCCAAGAAATAGGGAAGGGGCAAGAGACCCAGTACTTC
CDR3aa: CASSQEIGKGQETQYF

v_gene: TRBV9
j_gene: TRBJ2-1
abundance: .
d_gene: TRBD2
CDR3nt: TGTGCCAGCAGCGTTGGAGAGACATATCCTAGAGCTCCTAGCGGGAGGGCCTGGCGGCAGTTCTTC
CDR3aa: CASSVGETYPRAPSGRAWRQFF

v_gene: TRBV6-5
j_gene: TRBJ2-7
abundance: .
d_gene: .
CDR3nt: TGTGCCAGCAGTTCGGGTACTAGTTGGCACGAGCAGTACTTC
CDR3aa: CASSSGTSWHEQYF

v_gene: TRBV15
j_gene: TRBJ1-2
abundance: once
d_gene: .
CDR3nt: TGTGCCACCAGCCAAAATTCTAACTATGGCTACACCTTC
CDR3aa: CATSQNSNYGYTF

v_gene: TRBV7-6
j_gene: TRBJ2-1
abundance: .
d_gene: TRBD2
CDR3nt: TGTGCCAGCAGCTTAGGTGTTGCGGGAGGGAACCTATACAATGAGCAGTTCTTC
CDR3aa: CASSLGVAGGNLYNEQFF

v_gene: TRBV11-3
j_gene: TRBJ2-3
abundance: .
d_gene: TRBD2
CDR3nt: TGTGCCAGCAGCTTAGTAGCGGGAGGGCCGCAGTATTTT
CDR3aa: CASSLVAGGPQYF

v_gene: TRBV9
j_gene: TRBJ1-2
abundance: .
d_gene: .
CDR3nt: TGTGCCAGCAGCGTAGGGACTAATCCTAACTATGGCTACACCTTC
CDR3aa: CASSVGTNPNYGYTF

v_gene: TRBV10-3
j_gene: TRBJ2-2
abundance: .
d_gene: TRBD2
CDR3nt: TGTGCCATCAGTGGTGGACTAGCGGACACCGGGGAGCTGTTTTTT
CDR3aa: CAISGGLADTGELFF

v_gene: TRBV6-1
j_gene: TRBJ1-5
abundance: .
d_gene: .
CDR3nt: TGTGCCAGCAGTGAAGCGAGGGCAGTCCTAGGAAGCAATCAGCCCCAGCATTTT
CDR3aa: CASSEARAVLGSNQPQHF

v_gene: TRBV7-3
j_gene: TRBJ2-5
abundance: .
d_gene: .
CDR3nt: TGTGCCAGCAGCCCACCACCCGGAGGGCAAGAGACCCAGTACTTC
CDR3aa: CASSPPPGGQETQYF

v_gene: TRBV19
j_gene: TRBJ2-1
abundance: .
d_gene: TRBD1
CDR3nt: TGTGCCAGTAGTATAAAGGGACAGGGACGGAATGAGCAGTTCTTC
CDR3aa: CASSIKGQGRNEQFF

v_gene: TRBV13
j_gene: TRBJ2-1
abundance: once
d_gene: .
CDR3nt: TGTGCCAGCAGCTTAAGCGGAAATGAGCAGTTCTTC
CDR3aa: CASSLSGNEQFF

v_gene: TRBV28
j_gene: TRBJ2-2
abundance: .
d_gene: .
CDR3nt: TGTGCCAGCAGCCGGGTAGGGGAGCTGTTTTTT
CDR3aa: CASSRVGELFF

v_gene: TRBV27
j_gene: TRBJ2-1
abundance: once
d_gene: .
CDR3nt: TGTGCCAGCAGTCCCGGCAGGTTGCAGTTCTTC
CDR3aa: CASSPGRLQFF

v_gene: TRBV11-2
j_gene: TRBJ1-1
abundance: .
d_gene: .
CDR3nt: TGTGCCAGCAGCTTGACGAGGTTGAACACTGAAGCTTTCTTT
CDR3aa: CASSLTRLNTEAFF

v_gene: TRBV4-3
j_gene: TRBJ1-1
abundance: .
d_gene: TRBD1
CDR3nt: TGCGCCAGCAGCCAAGAAGGGACAGAGGGTTGGGTGAACACTGAAGCTTTCTTT
CDR3aa: CASSQEGTEGWVNTEAFF

v_gene: TRBV6-5
j_gene: TRBJ2-3
abundance: .
d_gene: TRBD2
CDR3nt: TGTGCCAGCAGTTACGGGCGAGCGGGAGTAGCAGATACGCAGTATTTT
CDR3aa: CASSYGRAGVADTQYF

v_gene: TRBV11-2
j_gene: TRBJ2-1
abundance: .
d_gene: .
CDR3nt: TGTGCCAGCAGCCGCGGGAACCAGCCCCGGGGGGAGCAGTTCTTC
CDR3aa: CASSRGNQPRGEQFF

v_gene: TRBV30
j_gene: TRBJ2-7
abundance: once
d_gene: .
CDR3nt: TGTGCCTGGAGCGGACTAAACTACGAGCAGTACTTC
CDR3aa: CAWSGLNYEQYF

v_gene: TRBV11-3
j_gene: TRBJ2-7
abundance: .
d_gene: .
CDR3nt: TGTGCCAGCAGCTTATTCCACTCCTACGAGCAGTACTTC
CDR3aa: CASSLFHSYEQYF

v_gene: TRBV30
j_gene: TRBJ2-5
abundance: .
d_gene: .
CDR3nt: TGTGCCTGGAGTGGAGGGACAGGGGGTCGGTGGCTAGCGGGAGCCCACCAGTACTTC
CDR3aa: CAWSGGTGGRWLAGAHQYF

v_gene: TRBV27
j_gene: TRBJ1-2
abundance: .
d_gene: .
CDR3nt: TGTGCCAGCAGTCTCCAGGGTTATGGCTACACCTTC
CDR3aa: CASSLQGYGYTF

v_gene: TRBV5-1
j_gene: TRBJ2-5
abundance: once
d_gene: TRBD2
CDR3nt: TGCGCCAGCAGCTTCCAGGGGGTAGCGGGAGAAGAGACCCAGTACTTC
CDR3aa: CASSFQGVAGEETQYF